This T cell receptor beta chain was found in a study of graft-versus-host responses after intestinal transplantation. The germline gives CDR1 DFQATT, CDR2 SNEGSKA (reference sequence). V was shortened by 2 bases and J by 6 bases, with 8 bases between the two germline ends. The CDR3 runs 11 residues. Researchers processed graft tissue to release intraepithelial and lamina propria lymphocytes. This clone was detected only a few times. Here immunoSEQ multiplex PCR was the method, and the copy in TCRdb shows in-frame clones only, minus some. In the table there are approximately 15,000 clones, more than 80% of which are singletons.

V and J are TRBV20-1 and TRBJ2-7; D gene unclear. The clonotype comes from a human patient who received an intestinal transplant, so some T cells may come from the graft donor. The specimen comprised ileum tissue, sampled roughly 3.5 months after intestinal transplant. CDR3 coding DNA: TGCAGTGCTAGACTGTTCGGCGAGCAGTACTTC. Translating it yields CSARLFGEQYF.